This T cell receptor (beta chain) was retrieved from a study of T cell responses to AZD1222 COVID-19 vaccine. The CDR3 runs 13 residues. Germline V lookup: CDR1 SGHRS, CDR2 YFSETQ. V lost 4 bases, J lost 2 bases, and 9 bases lay in between. The protocol was immunoSEQ multiplex PCR, while the TCRdb copy is restricted to in-frame clones and leaves out a portion. The table lists around 120,000 clones, about 89% of them singletons. This material consisted of peripheral blood, taken on day 0 of MenACWY control vaccination. J is TRBJ1-1 and V is TRBV5-1; D gene ambiguous. The receptor was derived from an adult in good health. The CDR3 nucleotides read TGCGCCAGCAGCGGGGAGGGAAACACTGAAGCTTTCTTT. This gives the protein CASSGEGNTEAFF.